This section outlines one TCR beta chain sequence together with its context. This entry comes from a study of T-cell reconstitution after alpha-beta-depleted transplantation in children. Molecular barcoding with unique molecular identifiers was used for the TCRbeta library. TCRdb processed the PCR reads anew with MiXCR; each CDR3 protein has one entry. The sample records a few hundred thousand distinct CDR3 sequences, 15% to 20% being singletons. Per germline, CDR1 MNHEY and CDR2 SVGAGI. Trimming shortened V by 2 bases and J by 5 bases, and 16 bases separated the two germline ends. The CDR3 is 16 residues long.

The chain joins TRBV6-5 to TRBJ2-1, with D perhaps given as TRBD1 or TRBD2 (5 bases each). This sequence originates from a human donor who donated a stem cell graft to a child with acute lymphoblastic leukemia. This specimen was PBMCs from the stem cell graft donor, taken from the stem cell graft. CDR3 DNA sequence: TGTGCCAGCAGTTACCCGCCCGCTGGGACCCACAATGAGCAGTTCTTC. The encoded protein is CASSYPPAGTHNEQFF.